This entry is about one T cell receptor beta chain. Its antigen remains unknown. The CDR3 is 14 residues long. Germline V gene sequence: CDR1 SNHLY, CDR2 FYNNEI. V lost 6 bases and J lost 5; bases outside the gene matches: 3. The data were taken from a study of T cells in Graves' hyperthyroidism and ophthalmopathy. Authors of the study amplified TCR beta CDR3 regions from RNA transcripts. First-round RT-PCR of the TCR CDR3 relied on the HTBI primer set. TCRdb re-called the multiplex PCR reads through MiXCR, storing one row per CDR3 protein. Of 550,000 to 600,000 distinct CDR3 sequences listed, 46% were seen once; the top ten hold under 20%. Regarding the study as a whole: Patients with ophthalmopathy were separated from those with stable hyperthyroidism by a 13 V-J model. Ophthalmopathy was predicted by the model a median of roughly 6.7 months ahead of onset.

Lactation, pregnancy, other autoimmune disease or uncontrolled infection excluded patients. In making diagnoses, clinical symptoms, serum thyroxine and TRAb, thyroid ultrasound and orbital computed tomography were all used. The source is an adult woman with Graves' disease, either hyperthyroidism or ophthalmopathy (not recorded which). V gene TRBV2 combines with J gene TRBJ1-6; 8 nucleotides agree with TRBD1. The material sequenced was peripheral blood or thyroid tissue (not recorded which). CDR3 DNA: TGTGCCAGCAGCGCAGGGGGCGATAATTCACCCCTCCACTTT. The encoded protein is CASSAGGDNSPLHF.